This record looks at one TCR beta chain sequence and its context. These data belong to a study of blood T cell repertoires in COVID-19. Turning to the study itself: Acute and convalescent COVID-19 samples came from the United States, Italy and Spain. T cells, B-cell-depleted T cells, or PBMCs supplied cDNA or gDNA.

Deletions cut 3 bases from V and 5 bases from J, with 10 bases between. The CDR3 spans 13 residues. Per the authors' pipeline: Reference gene primer amplification in the assay estimated nucleated cell counts. Sequencing used immunoSEQ multiplex PCR; TCRdb keeps in-frame clones, though not all of them. That table gives V, J and clone size, and the DNA gave D and trimming. The sample carries approximately 250,000 clones, approximately 88% recorded once. Enrollment of patients from Seattle took place during active infection, with longitudinal follow-up. The sequence was collected from a woman aged 70-85 years with COVID-19, enrolled during active disease. This chain uses TRBV12-3 or TRBV12-4 with TRBJ1-2; unclear D gene. The specimen was peripheral blood. DNA of the CDR3: TGTGCCAGCAGTTTGTCAACAGCTTATGGCTACACCTTC. Its translation is CASSLSTAYGYTF.